The subject of this entry is one T cell receptor (beta chain). This receptor's antigen is unknown. Base qualities are not provided; no much larger clone lies one nucleotide away. Donors were 39 systemically healthy Caucasian individuals from Russia aged about 6 to 100 years. Each donor gave 8 to 10 milliliters of peripheral blood, drawn into EDTA-treated Vacutainer tubes. PBMCs were isolated by Ficoll-Paque density-gradient centrifugation, with at least 7 million obtained per sample. Total RNA was extracted from PBMCs with Trizol reagent, with at least 6 micrograms obtained per sample. Naive CD45RAhigh/CD27high T cell percentages were measured by flow cytometry on a PBMC aliquot from every donor. The receptor library was made with 5' RACE. Data came from an Illumina HiSeq 2500. The second PCR ran for roughly 7 to 12 cycles and used a J-beta primer mix along with a sample-barcoded 5' primer. A unique molecular identifier was introduced onto each TCR beta cDNA molecule by a template-switch 5' adaptor carrying 12 random nucleotides. At least 2.5 million CDR3-containing paired-end reads were obtained from each sample. The Mint cDNA synthesis kit, primed by a TRBC-specific oligonucleotide, was used to synthesize first-strand cDNA from all RNA. After uracil-DNA glycosylase treatment, a first 18-cycle PCR used universal primers M1SS and BC2_uni_R on all cDNA. The paper's data handling went like this. For normalization, 1 million high-quality reads were randomly selected from each sample, with every read carrying a distinct molecular identifier. Reads with shared molecular identifiers were discarded instead of being binned into consensus sequences. MiTCR, run with a Q25 quality threshold and the strictest error-elimination algorithm, handled CDR3 identification, clonotype clustering and error correction. A nonparametric unseen species model using Euler transformation provided a lower-bound estimate of total TCR beta diversity. The raw public reads went through TCRdb reprocessing: fastp at Q25, MiXCR clone calling, in-frame beta chains kept. One record per CDR3 amino acid sequence lists the most common genes and DNA. In this record, the V and J calls reflect TCRdb's handling and not the investigators' own analysis. The sample data list some 710,000 distinct CDR3 sequences, and approximately 22% of these were observed just once. Approximately 20% of the sample is held by the ten biggest clonotypes.

The sample is drawn from a study of blood T cells in healthy people across ages (dated by TCRdb to 2015 to 2017). About the study as a whole: In model experiments, roughly one uniquely barcoded TCR beta cDNA molecule per two T cells was captured by template switching. The study analyzed two additional independent replicas of 1 million unique cDNA reads from the same blood draw for two donors, one aged 18 to 29 and one aged 80 or older. Donors were grouped into four age groups: young (average about 15 years), middle-aged (39), aged (around 60) and long-lived (just over 80). To avoid experimental bias, donors of different ages were spread randomly across the sequencing lanes. Age-related changes in TCR beta repertoire diversity were measured in the study by deep sequencing normalized with unique cDNA molecular identifiers. Summary of the overall study and its limitations: The CMV infection status of donors was not known, potentially confounding age-related changes in expanded clonotypes. The long-lived group showed more naive CD4+ T cells, fewer expanded clones and increased TCR diversity than the aged group, suggesting age selection. Estimates of total diversity based on one million sequenced T cells were considered lower bounds and underestimates. Because profiling used bulk unsorted PBMCs, naive and antigen-experienced compartments could not be compared conclusively. A strong correlation was found between observed TCR beta diversity and the percentage of naive T cells measured by flow cytometry. Observed TCR beta diversity per million T cells fell roughly linearly with age, and a significant reduction was already apparent by age about 43.

Sequencing input: blood. The origin of this receptor is a man between 65 and 85 years old in good health.

Here the CDR3 is given as CASRGPGNTIYF. The DNA sequence is TGTGCCAGCAGAGGCCCTGGAAACACCATATATTTT. Rearrangement joined TRBV6-1 to TRBJ1-3; too little of a D gene remains to name it. Between the V and J ends, shortened by 6 bases and 2 bases respectively, the junction contains 5 bases. The CDR3 runs 12 residues from the cysteine to the phenylalanine. The DNA shown is the 36-base CDR3, in frame from base 1. The germline V gene sets CDR1 to MNHNS and CDR2 to SASEGT.